The 11 T cell receptor beta chains given below trace back to one sample, sequenced in a study of naive and memory T cell subsets. The beta constant-region primer was an equimolar mix of two oligonucleotides covering TRBC1 and TRBC2. Ligated cDNA was amplified by four rounds of PCR with nested alpha and beta constant-region primers and SP2. TCRdb re-called the UMI-ligation and nested PCR reads through MiXCR, storing one row per CDR3 protein. This table holds roughly 80,000 distinct CDR3 sequences, roughly 9.2% found once. Source material: naive CD8+ T cells from blood. These receptors originate from a human donor in good health.

This clonotype was detected ten times or more. The J gene is TRBJ2-1, the V gene TRBV24-1, with D hard to call. CDR3 length equals 14 residues. Germline V gives CDR1 KGHDR, CDR2 SFDVKD. The V and J ends lost 4 bases and 0 bases respectively, with 6 bases between them. The CDR3 sequence is CATSESLSYNEQFF. Written as DNA, the CDR3 is TGTGCCACCAGTGAAAGTCTCTCCTACAATGAGCAGTTCTTC.

This clonotype appeared a few times. J is TRBJ2-7 and V is TRBV27; 11 bases are a match to TRBD1. The germline CDR1 and CDR2 sequences are MNHEY and SMNVEV (reference sequence). CDR3 length: 12 amino acids. The V and J ends lost 4 bases and 12 bases, in that order; junction bases with no gene match: 5. The CDR3 sequence is CASSSGTGGRYF. CDR3 DNA sequence: TGTGCCAGCAGTTCCGGGACAGGGGGTCGGTACTTC.

The rearrangement uses TRBV20-1 and TRBJ2-2; D is unclear. Trimming stripped 0 bases from V and 0 bases from J, with 5 bases between. This CDR3 comprises 14 residues. Germline assignment: CDR1 DFQATT and CDR2 SNEGSKA (reference sequence). CDR3 amino acids: CSAREHSNTGELFF. DNA of the CDR3: TGCAGTGCTAGAGAACACTCGAACACCGGGGAGCTGTTTTTT.

The chain combines TRBV7-9 with TRBJ2-5; 8 positions agree with TRBD2. With 5 bases clipped from V and 5 bases from J, the junction kept 7 bases outside the gene matches. Germline V gene lookup returns CDR1 SEHNR and CDR2 FQNEAQ (reference sequence). The CDR3 loop spans 14 amino acids. CDR3 sequence reads: CASSARGEKETQYF. CDR3 coding DNA: TGTGCCAGCAGCGCGCGGGGGGAAAAGGAGACCCAGTACTTC.

There are a few counts of this clonotype. The chain is built from TRBV5-5 and TRBJ2-1; 14 bases agree with TRBD2. This CDR3 comprises 20 residues. The germline V gene encodes CDR1 SGHKS and CDR2 YYEKEE (reference sequence). Germline trimming cut 2 bases from V and 0 bases from J; bases unmatched to any gene: 10. The chain's CDR3 is CASSFRPGLAGESSYNEQFF. The CDR3 bases are TGTGCCAGCAGCTTTCGACCGGGACTAGCGGGAGAGAGCTCCTACAATGAGCAGTTCTTC.

This rearrangement joins TRBV11-2 to TRBJ1-1; 7 positions match TRBD1. The CDR3 covers 14 residues. CDR1 is SGHAT and CDR2 is FQNNGV in the germline V gene. The ends lost 5 bases at V and 1 base at J; junction bases unmatched: 4. The CDR3 sequence: CASSPWDRNTEAFF. In DNA, the CDR3 is TGTGCCAGCAGCCCTTGGGACAGGAACACTGAAGCTTTCTTT.

The chain couples TRBV6-5 to TRBJ2-5; no definite D call. The CDR3 runs to 13 residues. Trimming pared 0 bases from V and 5 bases from J, leaving 7 bases between. Germline V gene lookup returns CDR1 MNHEY and CDR2 SVGAGI. The CDR3 here is CASSYSGGETQYF. The CDR3 nucleotides read TGTGCCAGCAGTTACTCTGGTGGGGAGACCCAGTACTTC.

The chain uses TRBV7-8 and TRBJ2-3; 9 nucleotides agree with TRBD2. The CDR3 is 15 amino acids. Trimming took 1 base from V and 3 from J; bases not matched to a gene: 2. Per germline, CDR1 SGHVS and CDR2 FQNEAQ. The CDR3 region has the DNA TGTGCCAGCAGCTTAGGCGGGAGGGCGACAGATACGCAGTATTTT. It encodes CASSLGGRATDTQYF.

This clonotype was found a few times. V usage is TRBV9 and J usage is TRBJ2-1; unclear D gene. The CDR3 is 13 amino acids. Germline V CDR1 and CDR2: SGDLS, YYNGEE. The ends were cut back, 3 bases at V and 6 bases at J, with 10 bases in the middle. The CDR3 region is CASSDGYLNEQFF. In DNA form, the CDR3 reads TGTGCCAGCAGCGATGGGTACCTCAATGAGCAGTTCTTC.

This clonotype was counted at least ten times. This chain connects TRBV4-1 to TRBJ2-7, with D perhaps matching TRBD1 (5 bases). The CDR3 runs 15 residues. V lost 0 bases, J lost 0 bases, and 9 bases lay in between. Germline V lookup: CDR1 MGHRA, CDR2 YSYEKL. The CDR3 DNA reads TGCGCCAGCAGCCAAGAGCTACAGGTCTCCTACGAGCAGTACTTC. Its translation: CASSQELQVSYEQYF.

The sample holds a few counts of this clonotype. This chain links TRBV7-9 with TRBJ2-6; D may be TRBD1 (6 bases). This CDR3 is 18 amino acids long. Trimming cost V 1 base and J 2 bases, with 15 bases left between them. Germline V gene data show CDR1 as SEHNR and CDR2 as FQNEAQ (reference sequence). The CDR3 here is CASSLEVGHNAGANVLTF. For the CDR3, the DNA is TGTGCCAGCAGCTTAGAAGTGGGACACAACGCTGGGGCCAACGTCCTGACTTTC.